This passage covers 15 T cell receptor beta chains from one sample sequenced in a study of blood T cells in healthy people across ages. A second roughly 6 to 12 cycle PCR used barcoded and J-beta primers. MiXCR was run by TCRdb on the 5' RACE reads, yielding one entry per CDR3 protein. Among approximately 800,000 distinct CDR3 sequences listed, around a quarter were seen once. These data are also associated with another study on T cells of mothers and their children.

Input material: blood. These receptors all stem from a boy between 10 and 17 years old in good health.

The V and J genes are TRBV7-3 and TRBJ2-7; tentative D call: TRBD1 (6 bases). The DNA matches TRBJ2-1 better at its end, which makes the J call doubtful. In germline, CDR1 is SGHTA, CDR2 FQGTGA. The CDR3 is 13 residues long. The CDR3 DNA is TGTGCCAGCAGCAAACAGGGTGAGGATGAGCAGTTCTTC. It translates to CASSKQGEDEQFF.

Only a few counts were recorded for this clonotype. The genes are TRBV29-1 and TRBJ2-1, with D maybe TRBD1 (6 bases). Germline V gene sequence: CDR1 SQVTM, CDR2 ANQGSEA. Deletions cut 1 base from V and 8 bases from J, with 21 bases between. This CDR3 contains 16 residues. In nucleotides, the CDR3 is TGCAGCGTTGAAGTTAGTCAGGGGCCAGCAAAGGATGAGCAGTTCTTC. Translation: CSVEVSQGPAKDEQFF.

At least ten counts were recorded for this clonotype. This chain joins TRBV4-1 and TRBJ2-2, with no clear D. This CDR3 contains 16 residues. Trimming took off 3 bases at V and 1 base at J, with 12 bases between the two ends. CDR1 MGHRA and CDR2 YSYEKL come from the germline V gene. CDR3 DNA sequence: TGCGCCAGCAGCCAGGCAATGGGGTTGAACACCGGGGAGCTGTTTTTT. The encoded protein is CASSQAMGLNTGELFF.

This rearrangement joins TRBV28 to TRBJ2-1; 8 nucleotides align to TRBD2. The junction had 11 bases not matched to a gene; V was cut back by 6 bases and J by 7 bases. Germline CDR1 is MDHEN and CDR2 is SYDVKM. CDR3 size: 15 residues. The CDR3 region is CASRPPGLEGNEQFF. DNA of the CDR3: TGTGCCAGCAGGCCCCCGGGACTAGAGGGGAATGAGCAGTTCTTC.

This clonotype was picked up a small number of times. The rearrangement links TRBV12-3 or TRBV12-4 to TRBJ2-5, with D possibly being TRBD1 (7 bases). V shed 7 bases and J shed 3 bases, with 18 bases lying between them. The CDR3 runs 15 residues. The DNA for the CDR3 is TGTGCCAGCACCGCGGCAGGGGGGAGAGAAGAGACCCAGTACTTC. This translates into CASTAAGGREETQYF.

The genes are TRBV11-2 and TRBJ2-5; 7 positions agree with TRBD1. The CDR3 is 15 amino acids. Germline CDR1 and CDR2: SGHAT and FQNNGV. Germline trimming cut 4 bases from V and 1 base from J; bases unmatched to any gene: 6. The CDR3 here is CASSSLTGIQETQYF. The CDR3 coding sequence is TGTGCCAGCAGCTCGTTGACAGGGATCCAAGAGACCCAGTACTTC.

This clonotype occurred a few times. The chain joins TRBV12-3 or TRBV12-4 to TRBJ1-1; TRBD1 is a possible D gene (5 bases). The length of the CDR3 is 16 residues. V lost 5 bases and J lost 1, with 17 bases in between. CDR3 nucleotide sequence: TGTGCCAGCAGTCCGGGCCTGGGGACCGAGAACACTGAAGCTTTCTTT. This sequence encodes CASSPGLGTENTEAFF.

This chain connects TRBV29-1 to TRBJ2-7, with no clear D. Trimming took off 1 base at V and 1 base at J, with 8 bases between the two ends. The CDR3 totals 13 residues. Germline lookup yields CDR1 SQVTM and CDR2 ANQGSEA. As DNA, the CDR3 is TGCAGCGTTGAAGGGGCAGTTTCCTACGAGCAGTACTTC. Its translation is CSVEGAVSYEQYF.

The chain recombines TRBV7-2 with TRBJ1-4, with D maybe TRBD1 (6 bases). The CDR3 spans 17 residues. CDR1 is SGHTA and CDR2 is FQGNSA in the germline V gene. Trimming took off 2 bases at V and 7 bases at J, with 20 bases between the two ends. The CDR3 here is CASSLKAGALTGEKLFF. The CDR3 region has the DNA TGTGCCAGCAGCTTAAAGGCGGGGGCCCTAACCGGTGAAAAACTGTTTTTT.

In this sample, this clonotype turned up a few times. The rearrangement uses TRBV10-3 and TRBJ2-3, with 11 bases aligning to TRBD2. CDR3 size: 16 residues. Germline loops: CDR1 ENHRY, CDR2 SYGVKD. V lost 7 bases to trimming and J lost 4 bases; unmatched junction nucleotides: 10. The CDR3 nucleotides are TGTGCCATCATTCCGACTAGCGGGAAATTGGCAGATACGCAGTATTTT. Protein product: CAIIPTSGKLADTQYF.

This clonotype was recorded a few times. The chain has TRBV30 and TRBJ1-4; no definite D call. Trimming pared 2 bases from V and 2 bases from J, leaving 12 bases between. This CDR3 spans 15 amino acids. Germline V gene sequence: CDR1 GTSNPN, CDR2 SVGIG (reference sequence). The CDR3 reads CAWSPGVGTNEKLFF. Written as DNA, the CDR3 is TGTGCCTGGAGTCCAGGAGTTGGGACTAATGAAAAACTGTTTTTT.

The chain is built from TRBV6-2 or TRBV6-3 and TRBJ1-4; maybe TRBD1 (5 bases). In germline, CDR1 is MNHEY, CDR2 SVGEGT. The CDR3 sequence is 15 residues long. V lost 0 bases and J 3 bases, leaving 8 bases between the germline ends. The CDR3 coding sequence is TGTGCCAGCAGTTACTCGGGGGGAGCTAATGAAAAACTGTTTTTT. It is translated as CASSYSGGANEKLFF.

In its sample, this clonotype was seen a few times. The V and J genes are TRBV7-9 and TRBJ2-3; 10 bases fit TRBD2. In germline, CDR1 is SEHNR, CDR2 FQNEAQ (reference sequence). V lost 5 bases to trimming and J lost 5 bases; unmatched junction nucleotides: 7. This CDR3 comprises 15 residues. CDR3 DNA sequence: TGTGCCAGCAGCCCGAGCGGGGGGGTAGGAGATACGCAGTATTTT. Translation: CASSPSGGVGDTQYF.

This clonotype has more than one count but fewer than ten. The chain links TRBV6-1 to TRBJ2-5; no reliable D call. Trimming shortened V by 9 bases and J by 0 bases, and 14 bases separated the two germline ends. The CDR3 length is 14 residues. The germline gives CDR1 MNHNS, CDR2 SASEGT. The CDR3 region has the DNA TGTGCCAGGGATCAGGACCAAAACCAAGAGACCCAGTACTTC. It codes for CARDQDQNQETQYF.

This clonotype was seen repeatedly, ten times or more. The rearrangement links TRBV29-1 to TRBJ1-4, with D uncertain. The V gene lost 1 base and the J gene lost 3 bases, with 6 bases spanning the gap. The V gene's germline CDR1 is SQVTM and CDR2 ANQGSEA. The CDR3 has 13 residues. CDR3 DNA: TGCAGCGTTGAAGGGCAGGCTAATGAAAAACTGTTTTTT. It encodes CSVEGQANEKLFF.